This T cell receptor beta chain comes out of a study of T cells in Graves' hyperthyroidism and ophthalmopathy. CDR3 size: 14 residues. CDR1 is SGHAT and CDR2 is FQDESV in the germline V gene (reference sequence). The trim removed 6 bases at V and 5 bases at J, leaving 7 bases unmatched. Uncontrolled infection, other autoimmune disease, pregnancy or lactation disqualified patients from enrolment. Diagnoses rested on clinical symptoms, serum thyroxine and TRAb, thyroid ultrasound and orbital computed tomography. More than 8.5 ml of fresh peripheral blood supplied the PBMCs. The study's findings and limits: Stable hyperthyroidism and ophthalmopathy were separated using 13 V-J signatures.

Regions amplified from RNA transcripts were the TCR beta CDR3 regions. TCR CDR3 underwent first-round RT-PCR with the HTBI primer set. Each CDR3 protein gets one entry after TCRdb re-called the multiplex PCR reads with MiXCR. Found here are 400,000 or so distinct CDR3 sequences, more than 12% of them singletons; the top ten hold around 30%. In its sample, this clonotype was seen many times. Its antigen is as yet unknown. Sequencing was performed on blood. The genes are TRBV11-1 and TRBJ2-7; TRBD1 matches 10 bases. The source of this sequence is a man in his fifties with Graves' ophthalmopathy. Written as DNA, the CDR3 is TGTGCCAGCAGAGTGGGACAGGGGTTCAACGAGCAGTACTTC. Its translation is CASRVGQGFNEQYF.